The table lists the clone carrying this T cell receptor (beta chain) with a count of one. The repertoire was sequenced with immunoSEQ multiplex PCR; TCRdb's copy has only in-frame clones and lacks some. The table has approximately 50,000 clones, 88% seen once; the top ten hold about 0.71%. This record belongs to a study of OX40 agonist ivuxolimab in advanced cancers. The sample was CD4+ or CD8+ T cells sorted from blood, taken in a trial of the OX40 agonist ivuxolimab. The source is an adult with an advanced solid tumor such as melanoma, head and neck, liver or kidney cancer.

The CDR3 bases are TGTGCCAGCAGCCCGGACAGAACAAAACCGAACACTGAAGCTTTCTTT. Translated: CASSPDRTKPNTEAFF. The chain carries TRBV13 and TRBJ1-1; perhaps TRBD1 as D (6 bases). V lost 5 bases to trimming and J lost 1 base, with 17 bases between them. Germline V gene data show CDR1 as PRHDT and CDR2 as FYEKMQ (reference sequence). This CDR3 has 16 amino acids.